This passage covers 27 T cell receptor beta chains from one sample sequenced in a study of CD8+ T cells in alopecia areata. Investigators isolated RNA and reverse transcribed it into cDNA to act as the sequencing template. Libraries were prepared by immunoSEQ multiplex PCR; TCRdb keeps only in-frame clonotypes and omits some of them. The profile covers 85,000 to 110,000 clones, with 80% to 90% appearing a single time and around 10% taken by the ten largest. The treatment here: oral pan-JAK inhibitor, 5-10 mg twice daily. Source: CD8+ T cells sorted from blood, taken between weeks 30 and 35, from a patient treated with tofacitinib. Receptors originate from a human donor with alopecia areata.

The CDR3 region has the DNA TGTGCCATCAGTGGATGGAGGAACACTGAAGCTTTCTTT. Protein sequence: CAISGWRNTEAFF. The chain joins TRBV10-3 to TRBJ1-1; D gene unclear. Per the germline V gene, CDR1 is ENHRY and CDR2 is SYGVKD. The germline V and J ends were trimmed by 4 bases and 1 base, with 7 bases remaining between them. CDR3 length equals 13 residues.

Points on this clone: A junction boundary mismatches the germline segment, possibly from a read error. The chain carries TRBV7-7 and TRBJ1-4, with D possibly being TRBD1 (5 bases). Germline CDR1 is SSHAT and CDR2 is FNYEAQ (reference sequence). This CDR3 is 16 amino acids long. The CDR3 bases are TGTGCTAGCAGCGCGAATACCGGGGCCGGGGGTGAAAAACTGTTTTTT. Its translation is CASSANTGAGGEKLFF.

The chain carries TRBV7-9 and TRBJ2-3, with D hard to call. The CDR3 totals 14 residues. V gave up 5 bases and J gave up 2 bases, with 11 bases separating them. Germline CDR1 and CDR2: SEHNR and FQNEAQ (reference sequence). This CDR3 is CASSHLLDTDTQYF. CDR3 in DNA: TGTGCCAGCAGCCATCTGCTAGACACAGATACGCAGTATTTT.

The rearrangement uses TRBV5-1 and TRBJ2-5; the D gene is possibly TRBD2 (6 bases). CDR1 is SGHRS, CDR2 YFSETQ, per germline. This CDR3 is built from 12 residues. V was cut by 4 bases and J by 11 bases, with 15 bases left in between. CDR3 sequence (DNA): TGCGCCAGCAGCGACCGACCACGGGAGCAGTACTTC. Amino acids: CASSDRPREQYF.

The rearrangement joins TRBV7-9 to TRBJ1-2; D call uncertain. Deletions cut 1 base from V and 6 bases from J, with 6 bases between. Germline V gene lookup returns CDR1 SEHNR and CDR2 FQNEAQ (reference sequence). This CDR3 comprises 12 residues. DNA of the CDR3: TGTGCCAGCAGCTTAGGCGGGGATGGCTACACCTTC. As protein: CASSLGGDGYTF. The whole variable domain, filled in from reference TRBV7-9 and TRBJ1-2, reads DTGVSQNPRHKITKRGQNVTFRCDPISEHNRLYWYRQTLGQGPEFLTYFQNEAQLEKSRLLSDRFSAERPKGSFSTLEIQRTEQGDSAMYLCASSLGGDGYTFGSGTRLTVV.

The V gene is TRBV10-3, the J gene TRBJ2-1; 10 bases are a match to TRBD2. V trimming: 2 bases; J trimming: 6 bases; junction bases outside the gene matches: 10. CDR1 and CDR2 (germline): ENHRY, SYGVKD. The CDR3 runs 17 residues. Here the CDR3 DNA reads TGTGCCATCAGTGAGACTGCTAGCGGGAGCCCTCTCAATGAGCAGTTCTTC. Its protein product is CAISETASGSPLNEQFF.

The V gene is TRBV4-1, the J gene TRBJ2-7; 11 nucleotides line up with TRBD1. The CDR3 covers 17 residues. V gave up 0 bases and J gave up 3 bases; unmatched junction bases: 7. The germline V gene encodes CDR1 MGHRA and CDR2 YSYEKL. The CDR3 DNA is TGCGCCAGCAGCCAAGAGAACATGGGACAGGGGGTCTACGAGCAGTACTTC. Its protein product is CASSQENMGQGVYEQYF.

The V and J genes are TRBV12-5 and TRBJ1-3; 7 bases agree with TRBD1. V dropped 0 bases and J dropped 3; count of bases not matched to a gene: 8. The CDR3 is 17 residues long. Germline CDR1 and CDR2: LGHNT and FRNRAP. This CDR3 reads CASGLVRTGGGGNTIYF. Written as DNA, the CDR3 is TGTGCTAGTGGTTTGGTAAGGACAGGAGGTGGTGGAAACACCATATATTTT. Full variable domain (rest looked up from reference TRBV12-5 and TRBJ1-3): DARVTQTPRHKVTEMGQEVTMRCQPILGHNTVFWYRQTMMQGLELLAYFRNRAPLDDSGMPKDRFSAEMPDATLATLKIQPSEPRDSAVYFCASGLVRTGGGGNTIYFGEGSWLTVV.

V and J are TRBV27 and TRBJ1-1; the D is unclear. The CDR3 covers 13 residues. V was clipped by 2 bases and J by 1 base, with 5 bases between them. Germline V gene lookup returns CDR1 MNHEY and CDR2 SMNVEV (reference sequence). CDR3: CASSLAGNTEAFF. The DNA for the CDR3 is TGTGCCAGCAGTTTAGCGGGGAACACTGAAGCTTTCTTT.

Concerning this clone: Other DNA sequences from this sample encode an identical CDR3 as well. CDR3 residues: CSVEGLAGGYNEQFF. For the CDR3, the DNA is TGCAGCGTTGAGGGACTAGCGGGGGGATACAATGAGCAGTTCTTC. This chain connects TRBV29-1 to TRBJ2-1, with TRBD2 identical over 15 bases. Germline CDR1 SQVTM, CDR2 ANQGSEA. V shed 3 bases and J 4 bases; nucleotides not matched to a gene: 1. CDR3 length: 15 residues.

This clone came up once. The DNA of the CDR3 is TGTGCCAGCAGCTCCCTCGGACAGGGGCCGGGAGAGCAGTTCTTC. It yields the protein CASSSLGQGPGEQFF. This chain joins TRBV7-9 and TRBJ2-1, with 9 bases that match TRBD1. The CDR3 has 15 residues. CDR1 SEHNR and CDR2 FQNEAQ come from the germline V gene (reference sequence). V was clipped by 4 bases and J by 10 bases; unmatched bases: 11.

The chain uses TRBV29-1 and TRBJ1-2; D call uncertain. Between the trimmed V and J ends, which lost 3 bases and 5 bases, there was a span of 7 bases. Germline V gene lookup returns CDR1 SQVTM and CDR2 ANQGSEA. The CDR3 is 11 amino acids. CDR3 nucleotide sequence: TGCAGCGTTGATCAGGATTATGGCTACACCTTC. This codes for CSVDQDYGYTF.

CDR3 in amino acids: CASSATWDPGNTEAFF. The CDR3 DNA follows: TGTGCCAGCAGCGCCACTTGGGACCCAGGGAACACTGAAGCTTTCTTT. The V call is TRBV9, the J call TRBJ1-1; TRBD1 might be the D (5 bases). Germline CDR1 is SGDLS and CDR2 is YYNGEE. This CDR3 comprises 16 residues. V lost 3 bases and J lost 1, with 16 bases in between.

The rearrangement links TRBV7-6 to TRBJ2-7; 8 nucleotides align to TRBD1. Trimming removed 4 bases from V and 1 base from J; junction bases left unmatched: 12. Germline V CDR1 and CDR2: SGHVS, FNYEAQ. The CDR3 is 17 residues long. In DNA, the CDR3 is TGTGCCAGCAGCTCCTATGATGGACAGGGAGCTTCCTACGAGCAGTACTTC. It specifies CASSSYDGQGASYEQYF.

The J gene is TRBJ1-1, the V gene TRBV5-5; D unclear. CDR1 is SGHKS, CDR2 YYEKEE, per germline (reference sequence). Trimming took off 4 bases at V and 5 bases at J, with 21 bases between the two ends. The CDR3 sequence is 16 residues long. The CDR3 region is CASSPTGLSRGTEAFF. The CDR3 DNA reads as TGTGCCAGCAGCCCAACTGGGCTATCCAGAGGGACTGAAGCTTTCTTT.

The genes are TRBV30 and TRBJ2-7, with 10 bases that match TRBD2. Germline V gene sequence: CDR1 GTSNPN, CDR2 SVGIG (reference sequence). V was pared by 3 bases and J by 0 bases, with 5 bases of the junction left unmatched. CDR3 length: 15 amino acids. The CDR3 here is CAWRVIAGGSYEQYF. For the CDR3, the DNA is TGTGCCTGGAGGGTAATAGCGGGAGGCTCCTACGAGCAGTACTTC.

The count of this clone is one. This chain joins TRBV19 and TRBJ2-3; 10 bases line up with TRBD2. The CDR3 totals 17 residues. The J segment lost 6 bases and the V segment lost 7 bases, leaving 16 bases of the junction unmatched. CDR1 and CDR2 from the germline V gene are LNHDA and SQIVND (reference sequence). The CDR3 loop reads CASTPLEASGGLDTQYF. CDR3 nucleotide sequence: TGTGCCAGTACCCCCCTCGAGGCTAGCGGGGGCTTGGATACGCAGTATTTT.

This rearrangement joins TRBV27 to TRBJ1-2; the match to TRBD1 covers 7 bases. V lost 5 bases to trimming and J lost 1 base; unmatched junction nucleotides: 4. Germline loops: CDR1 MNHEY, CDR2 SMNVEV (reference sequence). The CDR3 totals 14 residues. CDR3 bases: TGTGCCAGCAGTAGGACAGGTTTTAACTATGGCTACACCTTC. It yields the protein CASSRTGFNYGYTF.

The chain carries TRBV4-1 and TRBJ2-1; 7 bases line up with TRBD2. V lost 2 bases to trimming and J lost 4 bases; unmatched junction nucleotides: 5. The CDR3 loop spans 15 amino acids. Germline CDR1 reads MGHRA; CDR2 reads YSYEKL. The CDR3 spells CASSQLARGYNEQFF. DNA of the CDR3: TGCGCCAGCAGCCAACTCGCGCGGGGGTACAATGAGCAGTTCTTC.

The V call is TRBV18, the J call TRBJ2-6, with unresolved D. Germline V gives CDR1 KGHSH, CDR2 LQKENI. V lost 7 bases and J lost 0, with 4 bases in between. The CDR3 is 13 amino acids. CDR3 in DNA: TGTGCCAGCTGCGCCTCTGGGGCCAACGTCCTGACTTTC. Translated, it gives CASCASGANVLTF.

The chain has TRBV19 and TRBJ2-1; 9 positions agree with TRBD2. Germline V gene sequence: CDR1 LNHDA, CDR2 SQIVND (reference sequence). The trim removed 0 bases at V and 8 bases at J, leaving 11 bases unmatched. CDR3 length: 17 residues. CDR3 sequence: CASSIDPGAGGIDEQFF. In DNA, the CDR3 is TGTGCCAGTAGTATAGACCCTGGAGCGGGAGGTATAGATGAGCAGTTCTTC.

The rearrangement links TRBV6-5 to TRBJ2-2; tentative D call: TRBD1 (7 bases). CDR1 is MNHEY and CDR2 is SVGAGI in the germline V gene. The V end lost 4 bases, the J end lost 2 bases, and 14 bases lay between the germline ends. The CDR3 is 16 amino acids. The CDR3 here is CASSSAGQINTGELFF. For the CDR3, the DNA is TGTGCCAGCAGTTCCGCGGGACAGATCAACACCGGGGAGCTGTTTTTT.

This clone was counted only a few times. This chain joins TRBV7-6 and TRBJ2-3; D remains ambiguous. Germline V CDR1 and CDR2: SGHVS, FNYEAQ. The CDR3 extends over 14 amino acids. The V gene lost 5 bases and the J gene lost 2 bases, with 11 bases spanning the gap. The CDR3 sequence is CASSEVGYTDTQYF. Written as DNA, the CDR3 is TGTGCCAGCAGCGAAGTGGGGTACACAGATACGCAGTATTTT.

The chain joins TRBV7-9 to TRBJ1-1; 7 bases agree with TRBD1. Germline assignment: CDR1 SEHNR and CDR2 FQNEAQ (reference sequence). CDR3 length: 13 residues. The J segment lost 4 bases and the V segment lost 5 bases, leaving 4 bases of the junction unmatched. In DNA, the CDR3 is TGTGCCAGCAGCCGACAGGGTGCCACTGAAGCTTTCTTT. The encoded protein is CASSRQGATEAFF.

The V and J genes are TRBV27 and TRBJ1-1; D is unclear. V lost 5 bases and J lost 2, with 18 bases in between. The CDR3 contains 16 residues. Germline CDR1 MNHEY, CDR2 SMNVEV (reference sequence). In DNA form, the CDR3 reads TGTGCCAGCAGTCCCTTCCAAGTTGGTCCCAACACTGAAGCTTTCTTT. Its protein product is CASSPFQVGPNTEAFF.

CDR3 coding DNA: TGCGCCAGCAGTTTCCCAGGGGATGAGCAGTTCTTC. Its protein is CASSFPGDEQFF. This sequence joins TRBV5-1 and TRBJ2-1, with D possibly being TRBD1 (6 bases). CDR3 length: 12 amino acids. The germline CDR1 and CDR2 sequences are SGHRS and YFSETQ. V lost 5 bases and J 8 bases, leaving 11 bases between the germline ends.

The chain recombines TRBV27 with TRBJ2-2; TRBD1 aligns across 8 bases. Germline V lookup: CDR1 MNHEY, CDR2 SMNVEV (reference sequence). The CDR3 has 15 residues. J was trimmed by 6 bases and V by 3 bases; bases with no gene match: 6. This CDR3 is CASSLGQVPSGELFF. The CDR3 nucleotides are TGTGCCAGCAGTTTGGGACAGGTCCCCTCCGGGGAGCTGTTTTTT.